The clone carrying this TCR beta chain was counted once. This CDR3 has 15 amino acids. Germline V gene data show CDR1 as KGHSH and CDR2 as LQKENI. The trim removed 5 bases at V and 0 bases at J, leaving 6 bases unmatched. Each sample came from a Caucasian adult donor living in Nashville, Tennessee. The data were taken from a study of shared clonotypes between healthy human individuals. The study ran the assay at deep level. Clones were sequenced by immunoSEQ multiplex PCR, and TCRdb holds only the in-frame ones, with some missing. The sample consists of roughly 1,500,000 clones, 98% of them appearing once.

The TCR originated in a man younger than 45 in good health. The sample consisted of naive CD4+ T cells sorted from blood. Sample subset: CD45RA+ positively selected. V is TRBV18 and J is TRBJ1-1; 7 nucleotides match TRBD1. The CDR3 nucleotides are TGTGCCAGCTCATCCGGGACAGCAATGAACACTGAAGCTTTCTTT. Protein sequence: CASSSGTAMNTEAFF.